The next 29 T cell receptor beta chains were all read from a single sample in a study of control samples from healthy donors and cancer patients. Clones were sequenced by immunoSEQ multiplex PCR, and TCRdb holds only the in-frame ones, with some missing. The repertoire holds about 110,000 clones, with approximately 90% as singletons. Sequenced sample: PBMCs. Receptor source: a woman aged 55-70 years with lung cancer.

This clone was recorded once. The CDR3 region has the DNA TGCGCCAGCAGGCGGGGACAGGGGGCGGGAGAGCAGTACTTC. Translated, it gives CASRRGQGAGEQYF. V usage is TRBV4-3 and J usage is TRBJ2-7; 12 positions match TRBD1. Germline V gene data show CDR1 as LGHNA and CDR2 as YSLEER. Unmatched junction bases numbered 7, after V lost 6 bases and J lost 7 bases. The CDR3 has 14 amino acids.

J is TRBJ2-5 and V is TRBV5-1, with a weak D call TRBD1 (5 bases). The CDR3 length is 14 residues. The ends were cut back, 0 bases at V and 5 bases at J, with 11 bases in the middle. CDR1 and CDR2 (germline): SGHRS, YFSETQ. The CDR3 nucleotides read TGCGCCAGCAGCTTGGGGCAGGGTTCGGAGACCCAGTACTTC. Its translation: CASSLGQGSETQYF.

In its sample, this clone was seen once. The rearrangement links TRBV10-3 to TRBJ2-1; 12 nucleotides match TRBD2. The junction had 8 bases not matched to a gene; V was cut back by 6 bases and J by 5 bases. Germline V gives CDR1 ENHRY, CDR2 SYGVKD. The length of the CDR3 is 16 residues. The CDR3 DNA sequence: TGTGCCATCAGCTCTACTAGCGGGAGGTCAAACAATGAGCAGTTCTTC. Its protein product is CAISSTSGRSNNEQFF.

V usage is TRBV9 and J usage is TRBJ1-4; D possibly corresponds to TRBD1 (5 bases). The CDR3 consists of 15 residues. V was cut by 0 bases and J by 8 bases, with 14 bases left in between. Germline loops: CDR1 SGDLS, CDR2 YYNGEE. The CDR3 spells CASSVGGGVREKLFF. The CDR3 nucleotides are TGTGCCAGCAGCGTAGGGGGAGGGGTCCGCGAAAAACTGTTTTTT.

This clone has just one count. The chain uses TRBV2 and TRBJ2-3; TRBD2 agrees at 10 bases. The CDR3 spans 15 residues. V trimming: 6 bases; J trimming: 2 bases; junction bases outside the gene matches: 5. The germline V gene encodes CDR1 SNHLY and CDR2 FYNNEI. The CDR3: CASRLLAGLTDTQYF. The DNA of the CDR3 is TGTGCCAGCAGGCTACTAGCGGGGCTCACAGATACGCAGTATTTT.

This clone was seen only once. V is TRBV25-1 and J is TRBJ1-3; D is perhaps TRBD1 (5 bases). The CDR3 has 18 amino acids. The V gene's germline CDR1 is MGHDK and CDR2 SYGVNS. Trimming left V 4 bases short and J 0 bases short, with 19 bases between. The CDR3 bases are TGTGCCAGCAGTGTCCCGGATCCCAGACAGAGCTCTGGAAACACCATATATTTT. Its translation: CASSVPDPRQSSGNTIYF.

This chain joins TRBV18 and TRBJ1-2, with a possible D match to TRBD1 (5 bases). The V end lost 8 bases, the J end lost 3 bases, and 16 bases lay between the germline ends. CDR1 is KGHSH, CDR2 LQKENI, per germline. CDR3 size: 14 residues. The CDR3 spells CASRRGAGDYGYTF. The CDR3 nucleotides are TGTGCCAGCCGTCGAGGAGCGGGGGACTATGGCTACACCTTC.

V usage is TRBV11-3 and J usage is TRBJ2-7; the D gene is possibly TRBD2 (5 bases). V lost 3 bases to trimming and J lost 4 bases, with 10 bases between them. This CDR3 has 13 residues. The germline V gene encodes CDR1 SGHNT and CDR2 YENEEA. The CDR3 here is CASSLRAEYEQYF. The CDR3, as DNA: TGTGCCAGCAGCTTGAGAGCGGAATACGAGCAGTACTTC.

The rearrangement links TRBV7-3 to TRBJ1-6, with 10 bases fitting TRBD1. The CDR3 spans 15 residues. V dropped 5 bases and J dropped 8; count of bases not matched to a gene: 6. The germline gives CDR1 SGHTA, CDR2 FQGTGA. In DNA form, the CDR3 reads TGTGCCAGCAGCCAGAGACAGGGGGCGGATTCACCCCTCCACTTT. It translates to CASSQRQGADSPLHF.

This CDR3 reads CASSDGSQPQHF. CDR3 sequence (DNA): TGTGCCAGCAGTGACGGGAGTCAGCCCCAGCATTTT. The J gene is TRBJ1-5, the V gene TRBV2; D not resolved. This CDR3 contains 12 residues. Germline V CDR1 and CDR2: SNHLY, FYNNEI. V was cut by 3 bases and J by 6 bases, with 6 bases left in between.

This clone was picked up one time. The chain uses TRBV15 and TRBJ1-1, with a possible D match to TRBD1 (5 bases). The CDR3 runs 13 residues. CDR1 LNHNV and CDR2 YYDKDF come from the germline V gene (reference sequence). V lost 3 bases, J lost 3 bases, and 8 bases lay in between. The CDR3 nucleotides are TGTGCCACCAGCAGTCAGGGAGACACTGAAGCTTTCTTT. It codes for CATSSQGDTEAFF. Full variable domain (rest looked up from reference TRBV15 and TRBJ1-1): DAMVIQNPRYQVTQFGKPVTLSCSQTLNHNVMYWYQQKSSQAPKLLFHYYDKDFNNEADTPDNFQSRRPNTSFCFLDIRSPGLGDTAMYLCATSSQGDTEAFFGQGTRLTVV.

This chain uses TRBV4-2 with TRBJ2-1; the D gene is possibly TRBD2 (6 bases). The CDR3 spans 16 residues. The V gene's germline CDR1 is LGHNA and CDR2 YNFKEQ. V lost 1 base to trimming and J lost 2 bases, with 12 bases between them. The CDR3 DNA reads TGTGCCAGCAGCCAAGGCAACGCGGGGACCTACAATGAGCAGTTCTTC. It encodes CASSQGNAGTYNEQFF.

V is TRBV5-1 and J is TRBJ1-1; 10 nucleotides align to TRBD1. Germline-derived CDR1 and CDR2 are SGHRS and YFSETQ. With 3 bases clipped from V and 1 base from J, the junction kept 6 bases outside the gene matches. The CDR3 contains 16 residues. CDR3 nucleotide sequence: TGCGCCAGCAGCTCGGGACAGGGGCCTGGGAACACTGAAGCTTTCTTT. Translating gives CASSSGQGPGNTEAFF.

The rearrangement joins TRBV19 to TRBJ1-1, with 7 bases matching TRBD1. In germline, CDR1 is LNHDA, CDR2 SQIVND (reference sequence). J lost 3 bases, V lost 2 bases, and 15 bases had no gene match. The CDR3 covers 18 residues. The CDR3 coding sequence is TGTGCCAGTAGTATACTCCCATCCTTGACAGGGCTAGACACTGAAGCTTTCTTT. Residues: CASSILPSLTGLDTEAFF. The complete variable domain, with remaining parts taken from reference TRBV19 and TRBJ1-1, reads DGGITQSPKYLFRKEGQNVTLSCEQNLNHDAMYWYRQDPGQGLRLIYYSQIVNDFQKGDIAEGYSVSREKKESFPLTVTSAQKNPTAFYLCASSILPSLTGLDTEAFFGQGTRLTVV.

A note on this clone: The germline gene is not matched at one end of the junction; a read error may be the cause. CDR3 in amino acids: CASSHGTSRDTQYF. CDR3 in DNA: TGTGCCAGCAGTCACGGGACTAGCAGAGATACGCAGTATTTT. The chain joins TRBV27 to TRBJ2-3; 9 nucleotides line up with TRBD2. From germline, CDR1 is MNHEY and CDR2 SMNVEV (reference sequence). CDR3 size: 14 residues.

This clone was observed a few times. The chain joins TRBV3-1 (or the pseudogene TRBV3-2) to TRBJ2-3; TRBD2 matches 8 bases. Germline V gene sequence: CDR1 LGHDT, CDR2 YNNKEL (reference sequence). This CDR3 spans 17 amino acids. The trim removed 5 bases at V and 4 bases at J, leaving 14 bases unmatched. CDR3 amino acids: CASSSHGGGGYSDTQYF. Here the CDR3 DNA reads TGTGCCAGCAGCTCCCACGGGGGCGGGGGGTATTCAGATACGCAGTATTTT.

Notes on this clone: A junction end diverges from the germline sequence, so it may reflect a read error. This same CDR3 is encoded by further DNA sequences in the sample. The chain joins TRBV12-3 or TRBV12-4 to TRBJ1-1; D gene unclear. There are 11 residues in the CDR3. Here the CDR3 reads CASSFDTEAFF. CDR3 nucleotides: TGTGCCAGCAGTTTTGACACTGAAGCCTTCTTT.

This clone has just one count. The CDR3, as DNA: TGCGCCAGCAGCTTGGTGGCCAGCACGGGCCTAAACTATGGCTACACCTTC. It codes for CASSLVASTGLNYGYTF. The rearrangement joins TRBV5-1 to TRBJ1-2; D remains ambiguous. CDR3 length: 17 residues. Germline V gene lookup returns CDR1 SGHRS and CDR2 YFSETQ. V was shortened by 0 bases and J by 2 bases, with 17 bases between the two germline ends.

V and J are TRBV19 and TRBJ2-1, with 8 bases identical to TRBD2. Germline CDR1 and CDR2: LNHDA and SQIVND (reference sequence). The CDR3 is made up of 14 amino acids. V trimming: 2 bases; J trimming: 5 bases; junction bases outside the gene matches: 2. The CDR3 is CASSITGGDNEQFF. As DNA, the CDR3 is TGTGCCAGTAGTATAACGGGGGGGGACAATGAGCAGTTCTTC.

This chain connects TRBV14 to TRBJ2-1; TRBD2 agrees at 8 bases. The germline V gene has CDR1 SGHDN and CDR2 FVKESK. The CDR3 loop spans 17 amino acids. V was pared by 2 bases and J by 5 bases, with 11 bases of the junction left unmatched. The CDR3 coding sequence is TGTGCCAGCAGCCAAAGTCGGGTACTAGCGGACCACAATGAGCAGTTCTTC. This sequence encodes CASSQSRVLADHNEQFF.

The chain links TRBV2 to TRBJ2-2; D is uncertain. Per the germline V gene, CDR1 is SNHLY and CDR2 is FYNNEI. The length of the CDR3 is 11 residues. Trimming removed 6 bases at V and 7 bases at J, with 6 bases between. CDR3 sequence (DNA): TGTGCCAGCAGGGAAAGCGGGGAGCTGTTTTTT. Translation gives CASRESGELFF.

The rearrangement joins TRBV2 to TRBJ2-1; D may correspond to TRBD1 or TRBD2 (5 bases each). This CDR3 spans 13 amino acids. Germline V gives CDR1 SNHLY, CDR2 FYNNEI. Trimming took 7 bases from V and 4 from J, leaving 11 bases between them. The CDR3 sequence is CASIEGLYNEQFF. In DNA form, the CDR3 reads TGTGCCAGCATCGAGGGGCTATACAATGAGCAGTTCTTC.

The gene calls are TRBV5-1 and TRBJ2-7, with a possible D match to TRBD1 (5 bases). Trimming took off 0 bases at V and 0 bases at J, with 7 bases between the two ends. Germline V gives CDR1 SGHRS, CDR2 YFSETQ. The CDR3 runs to 14 residues. The CDR3 region has the DNA TGCGCCAGCAGCTTGGAGGGGTACTCCTACGAGCAGTACTTC. Amino acid sequence: CASSLEGYSYEQYF.

The gene calls are TRBV5-1 and TRBJ1-6; D ambiguous. V lost 0 bases and J lost 7, with 14 bases in between. Per germline, CDR1 SGHRS and CDR2 YFSETQ. The CDR3 spans 16 residues. CDR3 sequence (DNA): TGCGCCAGCAGCTTGGAAAGGGTGGACCTGAATTCACCCCTCCACTTT. Protein product: CASSLERVDLNSPLHF. The whole variable domain, filled in from reference TRBV5-1 and TRBJ1-6, reads KAGVTQTPRYLIKTRGQQVTLSCSPISGHRSVSWYQQTPGQGLQFLFEYFSETQRNKGNFPGRFSGRQFSNSRSEMNVSTLELGDSALYLCASSLERVDLNSPLHFGNGTRLTVT.

The CDR3 spells CASSLRQGGEQYF. CDR3 nucleotides: TGTGCCAGCAGTTTGAGGCAGGGTGGCGAGCAGTACTTC. This chain connects TRBV12-3 or TRBV12-4 to TRBJ2-7, with D possibly being TRBD1 (5 bases). This CDR3 comprises 13 residues. V was clipped by 3 bases and J by 6 bases, with 12 bases between them.

J is TRBJ2-6 and V is TRBV19, with 9 bases matching TRBD1. The V and J ends lost 5 bases and 5 bases, in that order; junction bases with no gene match: 16. Germline assignment: CDR1 LNHDA and CDR2 SQIVND (reference sequence). CDR3 length: 19 amino acids. CDR3 residues: CASSAPGQGFTARANVLTF. CDR3 DNA sequence: TGTGCCAGTAGTGCACCGGGACAGGGCTTCACGGCGCGGGCCAACGTCCTGACTTTC.

In its sample, this clone is medium-sized. The V gene is TRBV19, the J gene TRBJ1-4; D possibly corresponds to TRBD1 (5 bases). The ends were cut back, 3 bases at V and 2 bases at J, with 10 bases in the middle. Germline V gene sequence: CDR1 LNHDA, CDR2 SQIVND (reference sequence). This CDR3 contains 15 residues. The CDR3 sequence: CASSISGRTNEKLFF. As DNA, the CDR3 is TGTGCCAGTAGTATCTCAGGGCGGACTAATGAAAAACTGTTTTTT. The variable domain in full, completed from reference TRBV19 and TRBJ1-4, reads DGGITQSPKYLFRKEGQNVTLSCEQNLNHDAMYWYRQDPGQGLRLIYYSQIVNDFQKGDIAEGYSVSREKKESFPLTVTSAQKNPTAFYLCASSISGRTNEKLFFGSGTQLSVL.

This chain uses TRBV9 with TRBJ2-7; no clear D. V gave up 0 bases and J gave up 3 bases, with 7 bases separating them. The CDR3 contains 13 residues. In germline, CDR1 is SGDLS, CDR2 YYNGEE. As DNA, the CDR3 is TGTGCCAGCAGCGTAGACGGGTTCTACGAGCAGTACTTC. Translating it yields CASSVDGFYEQYF. Variable domain in full (rest from reference TRBV9 and TRBJ2-7): DSGVTQTPKHLITATGQRVTLRCSPRSGDLSVYWYQQSLDQGLQFLIQYYNGEERAKGNILERFSAQQFPDLHSELNLSSLELGDSALYFCASSVDGFYEQYFGPGTRLTVT.

This sequence joins TRBV9 and TRBJ2-7; 7 nucleotides line up with TRBD1. This CDR3 has 14 amino acids. Germline V CDR1 and CDR2: SGDLS, YYNGEE. V dropped 2 bases and J dropped 1; count of bases not matched to a gene: 3. The CDR3 region is CASSVGQRSYEQYF. The DNA of the CDR3 is TGTGCCAGCAGCGTGGGACAGAGATCCTACGAGCAGTACTTC.